A selection of T cell receptor beta chains follows, all from one sample in a study of OX40 agonist ivuxolimab in advanced cancers. Sequencing was performed with immunoSEQ multiplex PCR; in TCRdb, only in-frame clones are kept and a portion is missing. This table has 60,000 to 70,000 clones, more than 75% appearing once. The specimen comprised CD4+ or CD8+ T cells sorted from blood, sampled in a trial of the OX40 agonist ivuxolimab. The receptors come from an adult with an advanced solid tumor such as melanoma, head and neck, liver or kidney cancer. CDR3s include the opening cysteine and the closing phenylalanine or tryptophan.

TRBJ2-3 | TRBV28 | 14 | CASSWGTGGDTQYF
TRBJ1-2 | TRBV6-4 | 16 | CASSDTSRVASGGYTF
TRBJ1-5 | TRBV28 | 16 | CASSLIYPDSNQPQHF
TRBJ2-3 | TRBV5-1 | 16 | CASSPRGQASTDTQYF
TRBJ2-7 | TRBV5-1 | 14 | CASSLASGRYEQYF
TRBJ2-1 | TRBV7-9 | 19 | CASSSPGLAGRSSYNEQFF
TRBJ2-5 | TRBV11-2 | 14 | CASSLGTARETQYF
TRBJ2-1 | TRBV9 | 12 | CASSAVYNEQFF
TRBJ2-3 | TRBV6-4 | 13 | CASSPGSRATQYF
TRBJ1-2 | TRBV29-1 | 12 | CSVAQGDYGYTF
TRBJ2-5 | TRBV6-6 | 14 | CASSRAGAGETQYF
TRBJ2-5 | TRBV5-6 | 14 | CASSLGGVVETQYF
TRBJ2-5 | TRBV7-8 | 15 | CASSLNDRGRETQYF
TRBJ2-7 | TRBV5-1 | 15 | CASSSRQGSTYEQYF
TRBJ2-2 | TRBV2 | 15 | CATKMDRDSTGELFF
TRBJ2-5 | TRBV7-2 | 14 | CASSLMIGYETQYF
TRBJ2-3 | TRBV30 | 14 | CAWRVGLSTDTQYF
TRBJ2-5 | TRBV12-5 | 14 | CASGWGGVWETQYF
TRBJ1-2 | TRBV7-2 | 15 | CASSLTRGFNYGYTF
TRBJ1-1 | TRBV6-5 | 11 | CASSPNTEAFF
TRBJ2-1 | TRBV19 | 14 | CASSIGGLAHEQFF
TRBJ1-2 | TRBV2 | 14 | CARGTAKLRYGYTF
TRBJ2-7 | TRBV7-6 | 14 | CASSLAGSSYEQYF
TRBJ1-1 | TRBV11-2 | 13 | CASSFSGGTEAFF
TRBJ2-5 | TRBV7-9 | 15 | CASSTGLAGEETQYF
TRBJ1-2 | TRBV4-3 | 15 | CASSQVPQGADGYTF
TRBJ2-3 | TRBV7-2 | 15 | CASSFKGVVADTQYF
TRBJ1-1 | TRBV28 | 12 | CASTLRGTEAFF
TRBJ2-7 | TRBV29-1 | 15 | CSVENPTGGAYEQYF
TRBJ1-4 | TRBV5-1 | 16 | CASSLEGALSNEKLFF
TRBJ2-7 | TRBV30 | 15 | CAWSARGGFPYEQYF
TRBJ2-6 | TRBV7-2 | 18 | CASSPRPTAGLGANVLTF
TRBJ2-2 | TRBV5-1 | 11 | CASRVTGELFF
TRBJ1-2 | TRBV10-3 | 14 | CAISTGGQANGYTF
TRBJ2-2 | TRBV30 | 14 | CAWSFLAGSGELFF
TRBJ2-7 | TRBV4-2 | 17 | CASSQAHLPGGDYEQYF
TRBJ1-1 | TRBV19 | 12 | CASLRGGTEAFF
TRBJ1-2 | TRBV28 | 14 | CASSPRTGFDGYTF
TRBJ2-7 | TRBV11-2 | 13 | CASSLSGSYEQYF
TRBJ2-7 | TRBV10-1 | 13 | CASIHWRVDEQYF
TRBJ1-2 | TRBV6-5 | 15 | CASSYSRAGNYGYTF
TRBJ2-5 | TRBV7-2 | 17 | CASSLSGAGGPWETQYF
TRBJ2-2 | TRBV27 | 14 | CASSLAGTTGELFF
TRBJ2-7 | TRBV27 | 14 | CASSLSGWSYEQYF
TRBJ1-5 | TRBV19 | 14 | CASTPRGLGQPQHF
TRBJ1-5 | TRBV2 | 13 | CASSGQVNQPQHF
TRBJ1-2 | TRBV28 | 17 | CASRTNRGPRPAYGYTF
TRBJ1-1 | TRBV11-2 | 12 | CASSQVWGEAFF
TRBJ2-6 | TRBV9 | 15 | CASRGSPSGANVLTF
TRBJ2-7 | TRBV27 | 13 | CASNNGLDYEQYF